This T cell receptor (beta chain) is drawn from a study of blood T cell repertoires in COVID-19. The overall study: Acute and convalescent COVID-19 samples came from the United States, Italy and Spain. Sources were T cells, B-cell-depleted T cells, or PBMCs; the material itself was cDNA or gDNA.

The junction had 13 bases not matched to a gene; V was cut back by 4 bases and J by 5 bases. CDR1 MDHEN and CDR2 SYDVKM come from the germline V gene. This CDR3 has 17 residues. This clone was seen more than once but under ten times. Authors' processing steps: Researchers report that nucleated cell counts were estimated from reference gene primer amplification. The assay was immunoSEQ multiplex PCR, and TCRdb's table has in-frame clones only and misses some. The V and J calls and clone size come from that table; D and trimming were worked out from the DNA. This sample yields a few hundred thousand clones, of which about four fifths are seen a single time; around 3.4% belongs to the top ten.

This TCR was recovered from a woman aged 18 to 35 with acute or convalescent COVID-19. The chain combines TRBV28 with TRBJ2-4; TRBD1 aligns across 8 bases. Sequencing used peripheral blood. The CDR3 sequence is CASSSPDAGQDENIQYF. CDR3 sequence (DNA): TGTGCCAGCAGTTCCCCCGATGCGGGACAGGACGAAAACATTCAGTACTTC.